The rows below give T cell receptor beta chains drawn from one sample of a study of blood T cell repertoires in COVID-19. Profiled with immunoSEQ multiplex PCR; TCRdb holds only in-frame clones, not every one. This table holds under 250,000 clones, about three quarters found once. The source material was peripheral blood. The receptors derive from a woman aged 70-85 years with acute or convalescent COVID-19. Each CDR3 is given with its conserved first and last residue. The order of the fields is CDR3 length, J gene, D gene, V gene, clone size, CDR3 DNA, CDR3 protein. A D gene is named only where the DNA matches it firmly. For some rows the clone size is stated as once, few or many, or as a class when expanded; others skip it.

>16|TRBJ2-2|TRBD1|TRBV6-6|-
TGTGCCAGCAGTCGATCCGGGACAGCGAACACCGGGGAGCTGTTTTTT
CASSRSGTANTGELFF
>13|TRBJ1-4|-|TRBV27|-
TGTGCCAGCAGTTTATCGAAGGCAGCGAAACTGTTTTTT
CASSLSKAAKLFF
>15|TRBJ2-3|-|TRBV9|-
TGTGCCAGCAGCGACCCCGGGAGACTCACAGATACGCAGTATTTT
CASSDPGRLTDTQYF
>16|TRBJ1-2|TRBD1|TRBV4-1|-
TGCGCCAGCAGCCACACGACAGGGGGAAGGAACTATGGCTACACCTTC
CASSHTTGGRNYGYTF
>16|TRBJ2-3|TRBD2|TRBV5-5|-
TGTGCCAGCAGCCTAGTAGCGGGGGGGCTCACAGATACGCAGTATTTT
CASSLVAGGLTDTQYF
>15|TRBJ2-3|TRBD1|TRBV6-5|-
TGTGCCAGCAGCCCCCAGGGGGCGATCACAGATACGCAGTATTTT
CASSPQGAITDTQYF
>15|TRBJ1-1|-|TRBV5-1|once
TGCGCCAGCAGCTTGGCCCGGGGGATGAACACTGAAGCTTTCTTT
CASSLARGMNTEAFF
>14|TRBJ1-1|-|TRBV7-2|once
TGTGCCAGCAGCTTTGGGGCCCCCAACACTGAAGCTTTCTTT
CASSFGAPNTEAFF
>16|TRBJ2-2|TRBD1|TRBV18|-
TGTGCCAGCTCACCGTCTACCGACAGGGCCGCCGGGGAGCTGTTTTTT
CASSPSTDRAAGELFF
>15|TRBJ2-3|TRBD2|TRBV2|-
TGTGCCAGCAGCGCACTAGCGGGGGGCACGGATACGCAGTATTTT
CASSALAGGTDTQYF
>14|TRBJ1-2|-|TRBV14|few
TGTGCCAGCAGCCAGTTACTGAACTACTATGGCTACACCTTC
CASSQLLNYYGYTF
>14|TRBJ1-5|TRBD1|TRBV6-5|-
TGTGCCAGCAGAGGACAGGGGAGGGATCAGCCCCAGCATTTT
CASRGQGRDQPQHF
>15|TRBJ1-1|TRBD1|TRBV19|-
TGTGCCAGTAGTCACCGGACAGGGTTTGGCACTGAAGCTTTCTTT
CASSHRTGFGTEAFF